The entry below describes one T cell receptor (beta chain). Its matching antigen is unknown. CDR3 length: 15 amino acids. V dropped 5 bases and J dropped 9; count of bases not matched to a gene: 11. CDR1 SNHLY and CDR2 FYNNEI come from the germline V gene. This sample stems from a study of radiotherapy plus CTLA-4 blockade in lung cancer. Study observations and caveats: Some TCR clones had been derived from tumors. These clones expanded in peripheral blood after radiotherapy plus ipilimumab.

Assay: immunoSEQ multiplex PCR; the TCRdb copy retains only in-frame clones and omits some. Among 83,000 or so clones listed, roughly four fifths were seen once. The genes are TRBV2 and TRBJ2-1; TRBD2 agrees at 9 bases. The clonotype originates from a human donor with non-small cell lung cancer who had stable disease on radiotherapy plus ipilimumab. Sequenced material: peripheral blood, taken from a patient treated with radiotherapy plus ipilimumab. The CDR3 coding sequence is TGTGCCAGCAGTCCCTCGGCGGGAGGGCTCGGTGAGCAGTTCTTC. Translation gives CASSPSAGGLGEQFF.